This TCR beta chain was documented in a study of shared clonotypes between healthy human individuals. Clones were sequenced by immunoSEQ multiplex PCR, and TCRdb holds only the in-frame ones, with some missing. The repertoire has around 940,000 clones, 76% of them found once; the top ten carry approximately 1.5%. Germline CDR1 reads SGHDT; CDR2 reads YYEEEE. This CDR3 spans 14 amino acids. V dropped 1 base and J dropped 4 bases, with 9 bases sitting between them. The TCR was taken from a man aged 18 to 35 in good health. This sequence joins TRBV5-6 and TRBJ1-3; D gene unclear. The source material was memory CD4+ T cells sorted from blood. Specified subset: CD45RA-negative fraction. CDR3 nucleotides: TGTGCCAGCAGCTTGCGTCTACAGGGAAACACCATATATTTT. As protein: CASSLRLQGNTIYF.